The 28 T cell receptor beta chains presented below share a single source sample, sequenced in a study of CD8 T cells in ankylosing spondylitis (dated by TCRdb to the late 2010s). Library preparation used 5' RACE. The instrument was an Illumina HiSeq 2500. TCRdb trimmed the raw reads at Q25, called clones with MiXCR and kept productive beta chains. Merged by CDR3 protein, the rows form single entries marked with the most common genes and DNA. The table for this sample lists 250,000 to 300,000 distinct CDR3 sequences; 20% of them were counted only once. The ten most abundant clones make up less than 9.5% of the sample. The sequenced material came from blood, either unsorted or a sorted T cell fraction (not recorded which). All receptors derive from a male donor with ankylosing spondylitis or in good health (not recorded which).

A few counts support this clonotype. The V gene is TRBV12-3 or TRBV12-4, the J gene TRBJ2-3; unclear D gene. Between the trimmed V and J ends, which lost 5 bases and 5 bases, there was a span of 14 bases. The CDR3 has 14 residues. The CDR3 region is CASSPPVNLDTQYF. CDR3 in DNA: TGTGCCAGCAGTCCCCCGGTTAATCTAGATACGCAGTATTTT.

This clonotype was observed many times. CDR3 loop: CASSLGSPRTYEQYV. The CDR3 coding sequence is TGTGCCAGCAGTTTAGGAAGCCCCAGGACGTACGAGCAGTACGTC. The chain is built from TRBV28 and TRBJ2-7; D is uncertain. Trimming cost V 2 bases and J 4 bases, with 15 bases left between them. CDR1 MDHEN and CDR2 SYDVKM come from the germline V gene. The length of the CDR3 is 15 residues.

This rearrangement joins TRBV5-1 to TRBJ1-1, with D tentatively TRBD1 (5 bases). CDR3 length equals 11 residues. CDR1 and CDR2 (germline): SGHRS, YFSETQ. Trimming stripped 6 bases from V and 7 bases from J, with 10 bases between. CDR3 amino acids: CASKSDSEAFF. For the CDR3, the DNA is TGCGCCAGCAAATCCGACAGTGAAGCTTTCTTT.

The rearrangement uses TRBV4-1 and TRBJ2-3, with a possible D match to TRBD2 (5 bases). V gave up 0 bases and J gave up 2 bases, with 9 bases separating them. The CDR3 is 15 amino acids. In germline, CDR1 is MGHRA, CDR2 YSYEKL. CDR3 protein: CASSQDWETTDTQYF. The DNA for the CDR3 is TGCGCCAGCAGCCAAGACTGGGAGACCACAGATACGCAGTATTTT.

J is TRBJ2-3 and V is TRBV18, with 7 bases that match TRBD2. This CDR3 has 16 amino acids. The V and J ends lost 1 base and 2 bases, in that order; junction bases with no gene match: 6. Germline lookup yields CDR1 KGHSH and CDR2 LQKENI. The CDR3 sequence is CASSPRLAVHTDTQYF. The CDR3, as DNA: TGTGCCAGCTCACCACGGCTAGCGGTTCACACAGATACGCAGTATTTT.

This clonotype was observed at least ten times. This chain joins TRBV5-1 and TRBJ2-1; D uncertain. The CDR3 consists of 14 residues. V was shortened by 0 bases and J by 8 bases, with 12 bases between the two germline ends. The germline CDR1 and CDR2 sequences are SGHRS and YFSETQ. The CDR3 here is CASSLVPGSHEQFF. CDR3 coding DNA: TGCGCCAGCAGCTTGGTGCCGGGTTCCCATGAGCAGTTCTTC.

The rearrangement uses TRBV20-1 and TRBJ2-3, with D perhaps assigned TRBD1 or TRBD2 (5 bases each). The CDR3 is made up of 15 amino acids. The V and J ends lost 5 bases and 2 bases respectively, with 17 bases between them. Germline CDR1 and CDR2: DFQATT and SNEGSKA (reference sequence). CDR3 loop: CSASPVVGVTDTQYF. In DNA, the CDR3 is TGCAGTGCTTCCCCCGTGGTGGGGGTCACAGATACGCAGTATTTT.

Turning to this clonotype: Relative to the germline gene, one junction end is altered; a read error may explain this. This chain links TRBV9 with TRBJ2-2, with a weak D call TRBD2 (7 bases). Germline loops: CDR1 SGDLS, CDR2 YYNGEE. The CDR3 has 16 amino acids. CDR3 DNA: TGTGCCAACAGCGTAGTGGCGGCGGGGGCTGGCGGGGAGCTGTTTTTT. This translates into CANSVVAAGAGGELFF.

The rearrangement links TRBV28 to TRBJ1-5; 7 bases match TRBD1. The length of the CDR3 is 14 residues. The ends lost 4 bases at V and 5 bases at J; junction bases unmatched: 5. Germline V gene lookup returns CDR1 MDHEN and CDR2 SYDVKM. The CDR3 DNA reads TGTGCCAGCAGTTCGGGACAGTTAGATCAGCCCCAGCATTTT. Protein: CASSSGQLDQPQHF. Full variable domain (remainder filled in from reference TRBV28 and TRBJ1-5): DVKVTQSSRYLVKRTGEKVFLECVQDMDHENMFWYRQDPGLGLRLIYFSYDVKMKEKGDIPEGYSVSREKKERFSLILESASTNQTSMYLCASSSGQLDQPQHFGDGTRLSIL.

A few counts support this clonotype. The V call is TRBV12-3 or TRBV12-4, the J call TRBJ2-1, with 11 bases that match TRBD2. V lost 6 bases, J lost 7 bases, and 5 bases stayed unmatched. The CDR3 is 14 residues long. The CDR3 DNA sequence: TGTGCCAGCAGACTAGCGGGAGACAGAAATGAGCAGTTCTTC. Encoded protein: CASRLAGDRNEQFF.

This clonotype was detected many times. The rearrangement uses TRBV27 and TRBJ1-2, with D uncertain. This CDR3 has 14 amino acids. Trimming removed 6 bases from V and 8 bases from J, with 19 bases in between. The germline V gene encodes CDR1 MNHEY and CDR2 SMNVEV (reference sequence). DNA for the CDR3: TGTGCCAGCAGCAGTTACGGGAACCCTGAGGGCTACACCTTC. Protein sequence: CASSSYGNPEGYTF.

This chain links TRBV10-3 with TRBJ2-1; 13 bases are a match to TRBD2. Per the germline V gene, CDR1 is ENHRY and CDR2 is SYGVKD. J was trimmed by 0 bases and V by 6 bases; bases with no gene match: 2. The CDR3 covers 16 residues. Written as DNA, the CDR3 is TGTGCCATCAGCGGGACTAGCGGGATCTCCTACAATGAGCAGTTCTTC. Its protein is CAISGTSGISYNEQFF.

The chain is built from TRBV20-1 and TRBJ2-3; no clear D gene. The germline V gene has CDR1 DFQATT and CDR2 SNEGSKA (reference sequence). This CDR3 has 11 residues. The ends were cut back, 4 bases at V and 5 bases at J, with 7 bases in the middle. CDR3 amino acids: CSAKGLDTQYF. CDR3 sequence (DNA): TGCAGTGCTAAGGGCCTAGATACGCAGTATTTT.

Ten or more counts support this clonotype. The chain joins TRBV27 to TRBJ2-7, with D tentatively TRBD1 (6 bases). Germline V gene sequence: CDR1 MNHEY, CDR2 SMNVEV (reference sequence). Trimming stripped 2 bases from V and 6 bases from J, with 11 bases between. This CDR3 region has 13 residues. CDR3: CASSLIGGSEQYV. The CDR3 DNA reads as TGTGCCAGCAGTTTAATAGGGGGATCCGAGCAGTACGTC.

CDR3 nucleotide sequence: TGCGCCAGCAGACCGGGACAGGGCACAGATACGCAGTATTTT. This encodes CASRPGQGTDTQYF. The chain carries TRBV5-1 and TRBJ2-3, with 8 bases that match TRBD1. V gave up 5 bases and J gave up 1 base; unmatched junction bases: 3. CDR1 SGHRS and CDR2 YFSETQ come from the germline V gene. The CDR3 has 14 residues.

In its sample, this clonotype was seen a few times. The V and J genes are TRBV28 and TRBJ2-4; possibly TRBD2 for D (6 bases). The CDR3 loop spans 14 amino acids. Trimming stripped 5 bases from V and 9 bases from J, with 17 bases between. The germline V gene encodes CDR1 MDHEN and CDR2 SYDVKM. CDR3 coding DNA: TGTGCCAGCAGTGCTACCGGGCGGGAAGGCATTCAGTACTTC. This encodes CASSATGREGIQYF.

This chain links TRBV3-1 with TRBJ1-2; 9 nucleotides agree with TRBD1. The junction had 2 bases not matched to a gene; V was cut back by 3 bases and J by 6 bases. Germline CDR1 is LGHDT and CDR2 is YNNKEL (reference sequence). This CDR3 has 13 amino acids. The CDR3 spells CASSHTGGDGYTF. The CDR3 DNA sequence: TGTGCCAGCAGCCATACAGGGGGCGATGGCTACACCTTC. Filled out from reference TRBV3-1 and TRBJ1-2, the complete variable domain reads DTAVSQTPKYLVTQMGNDKSIKCEQNLGHDTMYWYKQDSKKFLKIMFSYNNKELIINETVPNRFSPKSPDKAHLNLHINSLELGDSAVYFCASSHTGGDGYTFGSGTRLTVV.

The V call is TRBV29-1, the J call TRBJ2-1; 10 bases align to TRBD2. Trimming cost V 3 bases and J 12 bases; bases outside gene matches: 14. Germline V CDR1 and CDR2: SQVTM, ANQGSEA. The CDR3 spans 15 residues. CDR3 residues: CSVDAPGTSAPWQFF. The CDR3 DNA reads as TGCAGCGTTGACGCCCCCGGGACTAGCGCGCCTTGGCAGTTCTTC.

This clonotype was counted between two and nine times. The J gene is TRBJ2-2, the V gene TRBV20-1; the D gene could be TRBD1 or TRBD2 (5 bases each). Germline lookup yields CDR1 DFQATT and CDR2 SNEGSKA (reference sequence). The V end lost 4 bases, the J end lost 6 bases, and 18 bases lay between the germline ends. CDR3 length: 15 amino acids. This CDR3 is CSATTPGRVPGELFF. In DNA form, the CDR3 reads TGCAGTGCTACCACTCCGGGGCGGGTTCCCGGGGAGCTGTTTTTT.

The chain joins TRBV20-1 to TRBJ2-1; TRBD2 matches at 7 bases. V lost 0 bases to trimming and J lost 7 bases; unmatched junction nucleotides: 3. This CDR3 comprises 13 residues. Germline V gene sequence: CDR1 DFQATT, CDR2 SNEGSKA (reference sequence). CDR3 amino acids: CSARDRGVNEQFF. CDR3 sequence (DNA): TGCAGTGCTAGAGATCGGGGGGTTAATGAGCAGTTCTTC.

This clonotype was detected only a few times. The chain combines TRBV5-1 with TRBJ2-1, with 10 nucleotides matching TRBD1. J was trimmed by 8 bases and V by 0 bases; bases with no gene match: 8. Germline lookup yields CDR1 SGHRS and CDR2 YFSETQ. The CDR3 sequence is 16 residues long. CDR3 DNA: TGCGCCAGCAGCTTGGGCGGGACAGGGGCCGTGTATGAGCAGTTCTTC. Its protein product is CASSLGGTGAVYEQFF.

This clonotype was counted between two and nine times. This rearrangement joins TRBV11-2 to TRBJ2-1; tentative D call: TRBD2 (6 bases). CDR1 and CDR2 (germline): SGHAT, FQNNGV. The CDR3 totals 16 residues. V gave up 2 bases and J gave up 5 bases, with 16 bases separating them. CDR3 bases: TGTGCCAGCAGCTTAAGGCTAGCGCGGACAAACAATGAGCAGTTCTTC. As protein: CASSLRLARTNNEQFF.

This clonotype was observed a few times. The CDR3 sequence is CASSLLGFNEKLFF. The DNA of the CDR3 is TGTGCCAGCAGCTTATTGGGTTTCAATGAAAAACTGTTTTTT. The chain carries TRBV7-6 and TRBJ1-4; D uncertain. From germline, CDR1 is SGHVS and CDR2 FNYEAQ. V dropped 2 bases and J dropped 5 bases, with 9 bases sitting between them. This CDR3 comprises 14 residues. Together with reference TRBV7-6 and TRBJ1-4, the CDR3 gives the full variable domain: GAGVSQSPRYKVTKRGQDVALRCDPISGHVSLYWYRQALGQGPEFLTYFNYEAQQDKSGLPNDRFSAERPEGSISTLTIQRTEQRDSAMYRCASSLLGFNEKLFFGSGTQLSVL.

This clonotype was picked up many times. V and J are TRBV4-2 and TRBJ1-1; the D is unclear. CDR3 length equals 15 residues. CDR1 is LGHNA, CDR2 YNFKEQ, per germline. V dropped 0 bases and J dropped 1 base, with 9 bases sitting between them. The CDR3 spells CASSQDRAANTEAFF. The CDR3 DNA sequence: TGTGCCAGCAGCCAAGATCGTGCGGCGAACACTGAAGCTTTCTTT.

This clonotype was observed a handful of times. The rearrangement links TRBV5-1 to TRBJ1-1; a weak D match, TRBD1 (6 bases). CDR1 and CDR2 (germline): SGHRS, YFSETQ. V lost 0 bases and J lost 2, with 11 bases in between. The CDR3 is made up of 15 amino acids. The CDR3 region has the DNA TGCGCCAGCAGCTTGGGCCGACAGGCTAACACTGAAGCTTTCTTT. This encodes CASSLGRQANTEAFF.

This clonotype was found a few times. This sequence joins TRBV12-3 or TRBV12-4 and TRBJ1-2, with no clear D. This CDR3 has 14 residues. Trimming cost V 3 bases and J 3 bases, with 11 bases left between them. DNA of the CDR3: TGTGCCAGCAGTTTCGGCCCAAAGGACTATGGCTACACCTTC. Translating gives CASSFGPKDYGYTF.

The V call is TRBV10-2, the J call TRBJ2-3; D is possibly TRBD2 (7 bases). This CDR3 is built from 14 residues. The germline V gene encodes CDR1 WSHSY and CDR2 SAAADI. Trimming took off 3 bases at V and 9 bases at J, with 16 bases between the two ends. DNA for the CDR3: TGCGCCAGCAGTGATTGGGGGGCCGGGGGGACGCAGTATTTT. Protein: CASSDWGAGGTQYF.

This clonotype was observed a few times. The rearrangement joins TRBV28 to TRBJ1-5, with a possible D match to TRBD1 (5 bases). Germline CDR1 MDHEN, CDR2 SYDVKM. V was clipped by 2 bases and J by 10 bases, with 18 bases between them. The CDR3 loop spans 15 amino acids. Here the CDR3 DNA reads TGTGCCAGCAGTTTACGGTTAGGGGCCGCGGGACCCCAGCATTTT. It yields the protein CASSLRLGAAGPQHF.